This TCR beta chain came from a study of neurological immune-mediated disorders. V was clipped by 8 bases and J by 1 base; unmatched bases: 5. Germline V lookup: CDR1 ENHRY, CDR2 SYGVKD. This CDR3 comprises 15 residues. TCRdb analysed the 5' RACE reads with MiXCR anew, one entry per CDR3 protein. The sample has fewer than 85,000 distinct CDR3 sequences, 17% seen once. Sample: PBMCs. The sequence derives from a woman in her thirties or forties in good health. The chain is built from TRBV10-3 and TRBJ2-5; 12 nucleotides line up with TRBD1. CDR3 nucleotide sequence: TGTGCCATCCTCGGGACAGGGGGCGCCCAAGAGACCCAGTACTTC. Translating it yields CAILGTGGAQETQYF.